The 20 T cell receptor beta chains below come from one sample, sequenced in a study of a mutant IDH1 vaccine in newly diagnosed glioma. Antigens of these TCRs are unknown. The time point: week 47, end of study. Doses of 300 ug of mutant IDH1 20-mer peptide were given with topical imiquimod. Method: immunoSEQ multiplex PCR; TCRdb's copy keeps in-frame clones and lacks some. The sample has roughly 35,000 clones; 60% to 75% are singletons. This sample comprised PBMCs, obtained from a glioma patient whose treatment included an IDH1 peptide vaccine. The receptors stem from a man aged 35-49 years with glioma.

V is TRBV6-5 and J is TRBJ1-6, with D possibly TRBD1 on 6 matching bases. V lost 3 bases, J lost 10 bases, and 13 bases lay in between. The CDR3 is made up of 14 amino acids. The V gene's germline CDR1 is MNHEY and CDR2 SVGAGI. The CDR3 DNA is TGTGCCAGCAGTTATTACAGGGCCGGGTCACCCCTCCACTTT. Its protein product is CASSYYRAGSPLHF.

The chain carries TRBV5-4 and TRBJ2-7; 10 nucleotides line up with TRBD2. Trimming at V came to 1 base and at J to 5 bases, leaving 3 bases not matched to a gene. Germline values: CDR1 SGHNT, CDR2 YYREEE (reference sequence). The CDR3 has 14 amino acids. The CDR3, as DNA: TGTGCCAGCAGCTTGACTAGCGGGATTCACGAGCAGTACTTC. Translated: CASSLTSGIHEQYF.

V gene TRBV13 combines with J gene TRBJ2-2; the D gene could be TRBD1 or TRBD2 (6 bases each). The germline V gene encodes CDR1 PRHDT and CDR2 FYEKMQ (reference sequence). This CDR3 contains 15 residues. Trimming pared 2 bases from V and 4 bases from J, leaving 11 bases between. The CDR3 sequence: CASSLRGAGTGELFF. The DNA for the CDR3 is TGTGCCAGCAGCTTAAGGGGGGCCGGCACCGGGGAGCTGTTTTTT.

V gene TRBV19 combines with J gene TRBJ2-2; TRBD1 matches 10 bases. Germline-derived CDR1 and CDR2 are LNHDA and SQIVND (reference sequence). The CDR3 extends over 15 amino acids. V was pared by 9 bases and J by 5 bases, with 9 bases of the junction left unmatched. CDR3 coding DNA: TGTGCCAGCACATCCGGGACAGGGGAAACCGGGGAGCTGTTTTTT. As protein: CASTSGTGETGELFF.

This chain links TRBV11-2 with TRBJ1-2; maybe TRBD1 (6 bases). This CDR3 comprises 11 residues. V was clipped by 4 bases and J by 7 bases, with 7 bases between them. Germline values: CDR1 SGHAT, CDR2 FQNNGV. Written as DNA, the CDR3 is TGTGCCAGCAGCTCCAGGGGTGGCTACACCTTC. Its translation: CASSSRGGYTF.

The rearrangement uses TRBV5-6 and TRBJ1-4; D is possibly TRBD1 (5 bases). The germline V gene encodes CDR1 SGHDT and CDR2 YYEEEE. The CDR3 has 14 residues. Trimming stripped 4 bases from V and 4 bases from J, with 11 bases between. The CDR3 loop is CASSPGRRNEKLFF. DNA of the CDR3: TGTGCCAGCAGCCCGGGACGGCGTAATGAAAAACTGTTTTTT.

This chain connects TRBV7-8 to TRBJ1-1; 8 bases line up with TRBD1. V was clipped by 5 bases and J by 4 bases; unmatched bases: 6. The CDR3 runs 14 residues. Looked up from germline, CDR1 is SGHVS and CDR2 is FQNEAQ. CDR3 residues: CASSLTGEGTEAFF. CDR3 DNA: TGTGCCAGCAGCCTGACAGGGGAGGGCACTGAAGCTTTCTTT.

The CDR3 nucleotides read TGCGCCAGCAGCTTGGGTGACGTGGCGGGAGGTCGGAATGAGCAGTTCTTC. The encoded protein is CASSLGDVAGGRNEQFF. The chain uses TRBV5-1 and TRBJ2-1, with 8 bases fitting TRBD2. Per germline, CDR1 SGHRS and CDR2 YFSETQ. This CDR3 has 17 amino acids. The junction had 12 bases not matched to a gene; V was cut back by 0 bases and J by 7 bases.

This chain joins TRBV4-1 and TRBJ1-1; 9 bases agree with TRBD1. The germline V gene has CDR1 MGHRA and CDR2 YSYEKL. With 1 base clipped from V and 0 bases from J, the junction kept 6 bases outside the gene matches. The CDR3 loop spans 17 amino acids. For the CDR3, the DNA is TGCGCCAGCAGCCAAGCCGGGACAGGGTCGGTGAACACTGAAGCTTTCTTT. It yields the protein CASSQAGTGSVNTEAFF.

This chain links TRBV27 with TRBJ1-1, with 7 bases identical to TRBD1. The CDR3 is 16 residues long. Germline loops: CDR1 MNHEY, CDR2 SMNVEV (reference sequence). V trimming: 7 bases; J trimming: 3 bases; junction bases outside the gene matches: 14. CDR3 DNA: TGTGCCAGCAACAAAGACAGGGTAAGGGACGACACTGAAGCTTTCTTT. This codes for CASNKDRVRDDTEAFF.

This chain uses TRBV4-3 with TRBJ2-3; 10 bases fit TRBD2. The CDR3 runs to 17 residues. J gave up 4 bases and V 4 bases, and 11 bases lay outside the gene matches. The germline V gene encodes CDR1 LGHNA and CDR2 YSLEER. CDR3 sequence reads: CASSPSASGSVADTQYF. The CDR3 region has the DNA TGCGCCAGCAGCCCCTCGGCTAGCGGGAGCGTAGCAGATACGCAGTATTTT.

This clone was observed a handful of times. V usage is TRBV5-1 and J usage is TRBJ2-5; 7 bases map to TRBD1. From germline, CDR1 is SGHRS and CDR2 YFSETQ. J was trimmed by 2 bases and V by 1 base; bases with no gene match: 8. CDR3 length: 16 residues. The CDR3 nucleotides read TGCGCCAGCAGCTTGTCCTCCCCAGGGGGACAAGAGACCCAGTACTTC. This sequence encodes CASSLSSPGGQETQYF. Looking up the rest from reference TRBV5-1 and TRBJ2-5 gives the full variable domain: KAGVTQTPRYLIKTRGQQVTLSCSPISGHRSVSWYQQTPGQGLQFLFEYFSETQRNKGNFPGRFSGRQFSNSRSEMNVSTLELGDSALYLCASSLSSPGGQETQYFGPGTRLLVL.

The gene calls are TRBV10-3 and TRBJ1-1, with D tentatively TRBD1 (6 bases). Germline V gene lookup returns CDR1 ENHRY and CDR2 SYGVKD. Trimming stripped 6 bases from V and 6 bases from J, with 14 bases between. This CDR3 has 13 residues. The CDR3 region has the DNA TGTGCCATCAGCCTTACAGGGAGGGCTGAAGCTTTCTTT. Protein sequence: CAISLTGRAEAFF.

The rearrangement uses TRBV19 and TRBJ2-1; 8 bases fit TRBD2. Germline lookup yields CDR1 LNHDA and CDR2 SQIVND (reference sequence). J lost 5 bases, V lost 6 bases, and 3 bases had no gene match. This CDR3 is 13 amino acids long. CDR3 bases: TGTGCCAGTAGCGGGACTAGTGACAATGAGCAGTTCTTC. Its translation is CASSGTSDNEQFF.

The chain links TRBV6-4 to TRBJ1-2, with D tentatively TRBD1 (5 bases). CDR1 is MRHNA and CDR2 is SNTAGT in the germline V gene. Trimming removed 6 bases at V and 8 bases at J, with 22 bases between. The CDR3 length is 15 residues. The CDR3 region is CASRNRQRVLEGYTF. CDR3 DNA: TGTGCCAGCAGAAACAGACAGAGGGTGTTGGAAGGCTACACCTTC.

The chain joins TRBV30 to TRBJ2-4; 7 bases map to TRBD1. Germline-derived CDR1 and CDR2 are GTSNPN and SVGIG (reference sequence). This CDR3 contains 14 residues. V was clipped by 2 bases and J by 6 bases; unmatched bases: 7. The CDR3 bases are TGTGCCTGGAGTCCCATCTACAGGGGAAACATTCAGTACTTC. Its protein is CAWSPIYRGNIQYF.

This clone was recorded a few times. The chain employs TRBV19 and TRBJ2-5; 8 bases are shared with TRBD1. The V gene's germline CDR1 is LNHDA and CDR2 SQIVND (reference sequence). CDR3 length equals 16 residues. The V gene end was trimmed by 2 bases and the J gene end by 0 bases; junction bases not matched to a gene: 5. The CDR3 DNA is TGTGCCAGTAGTATATGGGGACAGGCCGACCAAGAGACCCAGTACTTC. Translating it yields CASSIWGQADQETQYF.

The chain uses TRBV2 and TRBJ2-5; D ambiguous. CDR1 and CDR2 (germline): SNHLY, FYNNEI. CDR3 length equals 13 residues. The germline V and J ends were trimmed by 4 bases and 2 bases, with 8 bases remaining between them. The CDR3 DNA reads as TGTGCCAGCAGTGTAAACCAGCAAGAGACCCAGTACTTC. Protein: CASSVNQQETQYF.

Here the CDR3 reads CASSLPLSRAGYTF. In DNA form, the CDR3 reads TGTGCCAGCAGCTTACCACTTTCCCGGGCTGGCTACACCTTC. The V and J genes are TRBV11-3 and TRBJ1-2; D unclear. The CDR3 length is 14 residues. V lost 2 bases to trimming and J lost 7 bases, with 14 bases between them. Germline lookup yields CDR1 SGHNT and CDR2 YENEEA.

CDR3 amino acids: CASSPTGQPYGYTF. Here the CDR3 DNA reads TGTGCCAGCTCACCTACGGGACAACCCTATGGCTACACCTTC. The chain couples TRBV18 to TRBJ1-2; TRBD1 is a possible D gene (6 bases). The CDR3 loop spans 14 amino acids. CDR1 KGHSH and CDR2 LQKENI come from the germline V gene. Trimming removed 3 bases from V and 4 bases from J, with 12 bases in between.